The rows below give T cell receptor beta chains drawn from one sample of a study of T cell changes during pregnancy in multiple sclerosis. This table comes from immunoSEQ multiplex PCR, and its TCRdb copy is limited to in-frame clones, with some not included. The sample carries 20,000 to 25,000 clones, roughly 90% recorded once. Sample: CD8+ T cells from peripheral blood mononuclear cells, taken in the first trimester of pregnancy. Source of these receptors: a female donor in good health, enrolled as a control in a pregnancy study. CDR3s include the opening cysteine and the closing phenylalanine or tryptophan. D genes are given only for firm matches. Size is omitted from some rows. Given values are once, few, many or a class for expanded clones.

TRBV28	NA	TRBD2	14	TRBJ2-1	CASSRRGGPGEQFF	TGTGCCAGCAGTCGACGGGGGGGCCCAGGTGAGCAGTTCTTC
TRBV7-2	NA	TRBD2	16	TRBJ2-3	CASSFVPGMGGDTQYF	TGTGCCAGCAGCTTTGTGCCAGGCATGGGGGGGGATACGCAGTATTTT
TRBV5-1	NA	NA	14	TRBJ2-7	CASSLGGGGYEQYF	TGCGCCAGCAGCTTGGGAGGAGGTGGCTACGAGCAGTACTTC
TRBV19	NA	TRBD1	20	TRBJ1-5	CASSTPQGAKLIFSNQPQHF	TGTGCCAGTAGTACCCCCCAGGGGGCTAAACTAATATTTAGCAATCAGCCCCAGCATTTT
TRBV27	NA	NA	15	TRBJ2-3	CASSWTAYRADTQYF	TGTGCCAGCTCTTGGACAGCATATAGGGCAGATACGCAGTATTTT
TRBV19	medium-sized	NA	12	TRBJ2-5	CASSIGGETQYF	TGTGCCAGTAGTATAGGCGGGGAGACCCAGTACTTC
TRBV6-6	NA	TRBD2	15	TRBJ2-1	CASSLLAGGRDEQFF	TGTGCCAGCAGTTTACTAGCGGGGGGCCGGGATGAGCAGTTCTTC
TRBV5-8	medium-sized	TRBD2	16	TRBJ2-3	CASLSARGGYTDTQYF	TGTGCCAGCCTAAGCGCCCGGGGAGGGTATACAGATACGCAGTATTTT
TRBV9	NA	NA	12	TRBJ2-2	CASSPGTGELFF	TGTGCCAGCAGCCCAGGCACCGGGGAGCTGTTTTTT
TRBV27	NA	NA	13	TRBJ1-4	CATSRFGNEKLFF	TGTGCCACCTCCCGCTTCGGGAACGAAAAACTGTTTTTT
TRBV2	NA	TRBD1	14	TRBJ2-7	CASSPGQRPYEQYF	TGTGCCAGCAGCCCGGGACAGAGACCCTACGAGCAGTACTTC
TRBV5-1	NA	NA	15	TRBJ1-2	CASSRGTFSNYGYTF	TGCGCCAGCAGCCGAGGGACTTTCAGTAACTATGGCTACACCTTC
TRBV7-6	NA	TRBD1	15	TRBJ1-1	CASSQGQAGNTEAFF	TGTGCCAGCAGCCAGGGACAGGCGGGGAACACTGAAGCTTTCTTT
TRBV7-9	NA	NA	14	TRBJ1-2	CASSLGRGNYGYTF	TGTGCCAGCAGCTTAGGCAGGGGTAACTATGGCTACACCTTC
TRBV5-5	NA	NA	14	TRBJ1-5	CASSSRDGNQPQHF	TGTGCCAGCAGCTCGCGGGACGGGAATCAGCCCCAGCATTTT
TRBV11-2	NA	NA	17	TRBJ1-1	CASSLATGTTMNTEAFF	TGTGCCAGCAGCTTAGCGACAGGAACGACAATGAACACTGAAGCTTTCTTT
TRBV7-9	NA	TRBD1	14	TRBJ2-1	CASRPKQGYNEQFF	TGTGCCAGCAGACCAAAACAGGGGTACAATGAGCAGTTCTTC
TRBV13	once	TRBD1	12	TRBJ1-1	CASSITGDEAFF	TGTGCCAGCAGCATTACAGGGGATGAAGCTTTCTTT
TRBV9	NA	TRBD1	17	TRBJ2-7	CASSVDRAGDRSYEQYF	TGTGCCAGCAGCGTAGATCGAGCCGGGGACAGGTCCTACGAGCAGTACTTC
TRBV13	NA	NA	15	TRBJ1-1	CASSSASRAGAEAFF	TGTGCCAGCAGCTCAGCCTCCCGGGCAGGGGCTGAAGCTTTCTTT
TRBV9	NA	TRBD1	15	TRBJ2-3	CASSEGTGITDTQYF	TGTGCCAGCAGCGAGGGGACAGGCATCACAGATACGCAGTATTTT
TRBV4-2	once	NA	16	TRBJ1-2	CASSPTLGGRNYGYTF	TGTGCCAGCAGCCCAACCCTCGGCGGGAGGAACTATGGCTACACCTTC
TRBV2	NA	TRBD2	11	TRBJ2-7	CASTGGNEQYF	TGTGCCAGCACCGGGGGGAACGAGCAGTACTTC
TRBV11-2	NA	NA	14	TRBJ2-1	CASSKERGFNEQFF	TGTGCCAGCAGCAAAGAAAGGGGGTTCAATGAGCAGTTCTTC
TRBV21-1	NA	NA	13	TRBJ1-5	CASPEVRDQPQHF	TGTGCCAGCCCGGAGGTGAGGGATCAGCCCCAGCATTTT
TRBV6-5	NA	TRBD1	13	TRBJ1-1	CASGMGDRGKAFF	TGTGCCAGCGGAATGGGGGACAGGGGCAAAGCTTTCTTT
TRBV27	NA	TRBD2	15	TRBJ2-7	CASSPSGGAPYEQYF	TGTGCCAGCAGTCCAAGCGGGGGAGCACCCTACGAGCAGTACTTC
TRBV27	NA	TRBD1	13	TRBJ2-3	CASSLFGGQGFYF	TGTGCCAGCAGTTTATTCGGGGGACAGGGTTTTTATTTT
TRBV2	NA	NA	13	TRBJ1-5	CASSAAGGQPQHF	TGTGCCAGCAGTGCAGCGGGCGGGCAGCCCCAGCATTTT
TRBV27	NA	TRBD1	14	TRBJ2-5	CASALGTGDETQYF	TGTGCCAGCGCCCTGGGGACAGGGGATGAGACCCAGTACTTC
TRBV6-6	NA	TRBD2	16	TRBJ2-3	CASSQSTSGGGDTQYF	TGTGCCAGCAGTCAGTCGACTAGCGGGGGGGGCGATACGCAGTATTTT
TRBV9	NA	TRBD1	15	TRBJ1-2	CASSAERGLNYGYTF	TGTGCCAGCAGCGCCGAGAGGGGGCTAAACTATGGCTACACCTTC
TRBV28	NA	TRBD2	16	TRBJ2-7	CASSIRLAGGVYEQYF	TGTGCCAGCAGCATACGACTAGCGGGGGGGGTCTACGAGCAGTACTTC
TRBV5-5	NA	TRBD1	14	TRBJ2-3	CASSSLTGVDTQYF	TGTGCCAGCAGCTCCTTAACAGGGGTCGATACGCAGTATTTT
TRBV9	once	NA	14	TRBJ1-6	CASSVETGGSPLHF	TGTGCCAGCAGCGTAGAGACGGGGGGATCACCCCTCCACTTT
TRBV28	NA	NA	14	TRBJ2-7	CASSSTRASYEQYF	TGTGCCAGCAGTTCTACCAGGGCATCCTACGAGCAGTACTTC
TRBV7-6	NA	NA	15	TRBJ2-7	CASSLLGEDSYEQYF	TGTGCCAGCAGCTTATTAGGGGAGGACTCCTACGAGCAGTACTTC
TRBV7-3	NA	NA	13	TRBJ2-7	CASSWGEAYEQYF	TGTGCCAGCAGCTGGGGGGAGGCCTACGAGCAGTACTTC
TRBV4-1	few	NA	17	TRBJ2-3	CASSQEASPSSTDTQYF	TGCGCCAGCAGCCAAGAGGCTAGCCCATCTAGCACAGATACGCAGTATTTT
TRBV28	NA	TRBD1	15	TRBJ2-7	CASSLRDSTAYEQYF	TGTGCCAGCAGCCTCAGGGACAGTACGGCCTACGAGCAGTACTTC
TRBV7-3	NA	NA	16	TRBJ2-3	CASSLGTSGSTDTQYF	TGTGCCAGCAGCTTAGGGACTTCAGGGAGCACAGATACGCAGTATTTT
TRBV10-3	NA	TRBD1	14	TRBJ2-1	CAINPGQGFSTWFF	TGTGCCATCAATCCGGGACAGGGTTTTTCGACGTGGTTCTTC
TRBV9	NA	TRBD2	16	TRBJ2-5	CASSDRTSGGEETQYF	TGTGCCAGCAGCGACCGGACTAGCGGGGGGGAAGAGACCCAGTACTTC
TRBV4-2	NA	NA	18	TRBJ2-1	CASSSRPSRQSSYNEQFF	TGTGCCAGCAGCTCCCGGCCCAGCAGACAGAGCTCCTACAATGAGCAGTTCTTC
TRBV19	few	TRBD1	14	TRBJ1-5	CASSSRGHNQPQHF	TGTGCCAGTAGTAGCAGGGGGCACAATCAGCCCCAGCATTTT
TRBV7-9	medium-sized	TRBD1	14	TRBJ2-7	CASSHTGGGYEQYF	TGTGCCAGCAGCCATACAGGGGGCGGCTACGAGCAGTACTTC
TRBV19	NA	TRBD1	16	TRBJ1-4	CASSIGAGTANEKLFF	TGTGCCAGTAGTATAGGGGCCGGGACAGCAAATGAAAAACTGTTTTTT
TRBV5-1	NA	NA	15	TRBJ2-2	CASSLSGEFGTELFF	TGCGCCAGCAGCTTGTCGGGGGAGTTTGGTACGGAGCTGTTTTTT
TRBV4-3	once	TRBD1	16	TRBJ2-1	CASSQDGGQGGNEQFF	TGCGCCAGCAGCCAAGACGGGGGACAGGGTGGCAATGAGCAGTTCTTC
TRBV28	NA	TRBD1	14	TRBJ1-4	CATHRDRGDEKLFF	TGTGCCACGCACCGGGACAGGGGGGATGAAAAACTGTTTTTT
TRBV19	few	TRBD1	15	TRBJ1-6	CASSVTGQPHSPLHF	TGTGCCAGTAGTGTAACGGGACAGCCTCATTCACCCCTCCACTTT
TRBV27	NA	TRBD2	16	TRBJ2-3	CASSFPGSGGSDTQYF	TGTGCCAGCAGTTTCCCAGGAAGCGGGGGGTCAGATACGCAGTATTTT
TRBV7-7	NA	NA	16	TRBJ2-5	CASSLGIEEMGETQYF	TGTGCTAGCAGCTTAGGAATTGAGGAGATGGGAGAGACCCAGTACTTC
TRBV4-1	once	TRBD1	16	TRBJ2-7	CASSQGTTGEPYEQYF	TGCGCCAGCAGCCAAGGTACCACAGGGGAACCCTACGAGCAGTACTTC
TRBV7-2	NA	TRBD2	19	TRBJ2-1	CASSLRFDPGGGSYNEQFF	TGTGCCAGCAGCTTACGGTTCGATCCGGGGGGTGGCTCCTACAATGAGCAGTTCTTC
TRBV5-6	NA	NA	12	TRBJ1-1	CASSLWGAEAFF	TGTGCCAGCAGCTTGTGGGGGGCTGAAGCTTTCTTT
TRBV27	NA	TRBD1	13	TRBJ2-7	CASSLGQGIEQYF	TGTGCCAGCAGTTTGGGACAGGGCATCGAGCAGTACTTC
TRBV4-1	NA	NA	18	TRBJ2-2	CASSPVGTGFANTGELFF	TGCGCCAGCAGCCCCGTCGGCACAGGTTTCGCGAACACCGGGGAGCTGTTTTTT
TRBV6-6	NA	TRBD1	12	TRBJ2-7	CASSYDRDEQYF	TGTGCCAGCAGTTACGACAGGGACGAGCAGTACTTC